This TCR beta chain was sequenced during a study of T cell responses to AZD1222 COVID-19 vaccine. Study results and limitations: Donors were largely white British and mainly female; clonal diversity was possibly underestimated. Unmutated regions of variants are reportedly targeted by nearly half of spike-specific TCRs. Two AZD1222 administrations were followed by greater Spike-specific TCR breadth and depth.

Notes on this clone: The antigen remains unidentified.

The ends lost 6 bases at V and 0 bases at J; junction bases unmatched: 8. The CDR3 length is 16 residues. Germline loops: CDR1 MNHEY, CDR2 SMNVEV (reference sequence). This table comes from immunoSEQ multiplex PCR, and its TCRdb copy is limited to in-frame clones, with some not included. The sample has 75,000 to 95,000 clones; approximately 81% are singletons. The sample here was peripheral blood, taken 28 days after the second AZD1222 dose. The chain links TRBV27 to TRBJ1-5; 7 bases map to TRBD1. This clonotype was obtained from an adult who received the AZD1222 COVID-19 vaccine. This chain's CDR3 is CASRLSDRYSNQPQHF. CDR3 DNA: TGTGCCAGCAGGCTATCGGACAGGTATAGCAATCAGCCCCAGCATTTT.